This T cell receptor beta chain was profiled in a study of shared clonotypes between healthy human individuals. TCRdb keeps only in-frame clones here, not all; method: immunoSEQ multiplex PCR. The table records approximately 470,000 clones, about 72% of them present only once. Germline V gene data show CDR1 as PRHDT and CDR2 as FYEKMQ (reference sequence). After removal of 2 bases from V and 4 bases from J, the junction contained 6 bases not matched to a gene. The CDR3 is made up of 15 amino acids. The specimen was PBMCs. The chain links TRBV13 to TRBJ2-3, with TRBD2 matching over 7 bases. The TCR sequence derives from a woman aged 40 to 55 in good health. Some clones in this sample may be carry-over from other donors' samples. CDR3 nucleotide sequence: TGTGCCAGCAGCTTACTGGCGGGAGCCGCAGATACGCAGTATTTT. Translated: CASSLLAGAADTQYF.